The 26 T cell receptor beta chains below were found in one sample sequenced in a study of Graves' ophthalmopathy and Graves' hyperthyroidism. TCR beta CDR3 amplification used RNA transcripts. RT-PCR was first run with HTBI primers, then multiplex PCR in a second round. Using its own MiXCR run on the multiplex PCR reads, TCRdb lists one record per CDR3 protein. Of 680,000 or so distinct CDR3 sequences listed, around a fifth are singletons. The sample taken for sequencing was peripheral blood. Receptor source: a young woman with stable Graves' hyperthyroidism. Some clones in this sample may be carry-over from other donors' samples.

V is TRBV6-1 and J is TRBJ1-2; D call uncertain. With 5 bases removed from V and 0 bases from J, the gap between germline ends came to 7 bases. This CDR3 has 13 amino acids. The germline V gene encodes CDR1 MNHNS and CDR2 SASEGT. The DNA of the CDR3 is TGTGCCAGCAGTAGGACGCCTAACTATGGCTACACCTTC. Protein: CASSRTPNYGYTF.

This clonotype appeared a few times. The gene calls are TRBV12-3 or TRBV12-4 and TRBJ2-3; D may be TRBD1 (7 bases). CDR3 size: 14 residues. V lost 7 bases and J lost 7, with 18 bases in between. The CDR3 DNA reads TGTGCCAGCACCTCGCAGGGGGGCGCATATACGCAGTATTTT. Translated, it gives CASTSQGGAYTQYF.

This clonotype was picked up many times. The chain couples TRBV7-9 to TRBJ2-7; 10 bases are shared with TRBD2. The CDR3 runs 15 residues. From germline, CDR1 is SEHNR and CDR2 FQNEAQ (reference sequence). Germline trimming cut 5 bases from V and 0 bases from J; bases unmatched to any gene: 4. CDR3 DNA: TGTGCCAGCAGCAGAGGACTAGCGGCCTCCTACGAGCAGTACTTC. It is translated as CASSRGLAASYEQYF. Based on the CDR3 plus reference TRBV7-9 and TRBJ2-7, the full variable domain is DTGVSQNPRHKITKRGQNVTFRCDPISEHNRLYWYRQTLGQGPEFLTYFQNEAQLEKSRLLSDRFSAERPKGSFSTLEIQRTEQGDSAMYLCASSRGLAASYEQYFGPGTRLTVT.

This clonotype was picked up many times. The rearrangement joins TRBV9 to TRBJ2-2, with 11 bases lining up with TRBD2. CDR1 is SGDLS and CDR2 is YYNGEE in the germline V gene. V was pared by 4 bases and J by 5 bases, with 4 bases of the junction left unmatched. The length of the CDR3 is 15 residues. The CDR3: CASSPRTSGTGELFF. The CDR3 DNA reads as TGTGCCAGCAGCCCCCGGACTAGCGGGACCGGGGAGCTGTTTTTT.

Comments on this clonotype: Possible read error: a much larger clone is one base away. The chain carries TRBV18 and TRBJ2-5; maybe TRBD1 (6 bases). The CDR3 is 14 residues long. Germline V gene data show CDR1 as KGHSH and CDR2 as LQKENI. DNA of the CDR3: TGTGCCAGCTCACCGCCAGCAGGGGCCGAGAGCCAGTACTTC. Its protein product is CASSPPAGAESQYF.

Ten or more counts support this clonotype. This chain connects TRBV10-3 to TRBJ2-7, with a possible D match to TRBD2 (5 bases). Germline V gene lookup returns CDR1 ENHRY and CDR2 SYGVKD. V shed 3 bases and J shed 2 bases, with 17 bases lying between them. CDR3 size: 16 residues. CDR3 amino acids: CAISDLKTGSTYEQYF. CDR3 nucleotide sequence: TGTGCCATCAGTGACCTGAAGACGGGATCCACCTACGAGCAGTACTTC.

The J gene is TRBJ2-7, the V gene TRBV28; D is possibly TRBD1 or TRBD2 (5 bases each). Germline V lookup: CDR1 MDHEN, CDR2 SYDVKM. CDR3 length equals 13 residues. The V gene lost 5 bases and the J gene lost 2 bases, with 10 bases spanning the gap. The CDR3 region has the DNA TGTGCCAGCAGTATGAGGGGTCCCTACGAGCAGTACTTC. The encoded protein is CASSMRGPYEQYF. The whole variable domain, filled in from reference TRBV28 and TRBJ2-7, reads DVKVTQSSRYLVKRTGEKVFLECVQDMDHENMFWYRQDPGLGLRLIYFSYDVKMKEKGDIPEGYSVSREKKERFSLILESASTNQTSMYLCASSMRGPYEQYFGPGTRLTVT.

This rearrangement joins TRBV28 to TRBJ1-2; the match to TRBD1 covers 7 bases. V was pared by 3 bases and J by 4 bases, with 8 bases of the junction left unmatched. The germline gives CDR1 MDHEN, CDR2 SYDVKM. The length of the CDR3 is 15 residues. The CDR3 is CASSLSGTAVYGYTF. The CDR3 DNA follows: TGTGCCAGCAGTTTGTCCGGGACAGCAGTCTATGGCTACACCTTC.

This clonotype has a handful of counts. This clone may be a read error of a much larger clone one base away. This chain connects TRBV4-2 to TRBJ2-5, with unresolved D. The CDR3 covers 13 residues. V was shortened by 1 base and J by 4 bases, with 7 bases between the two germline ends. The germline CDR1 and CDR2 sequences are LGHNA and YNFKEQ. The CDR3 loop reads CASSQVTAETQYF. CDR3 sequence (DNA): TGTGCCAGCAGCCAAGTTACAGCAGAGACCCAGTACTTC.

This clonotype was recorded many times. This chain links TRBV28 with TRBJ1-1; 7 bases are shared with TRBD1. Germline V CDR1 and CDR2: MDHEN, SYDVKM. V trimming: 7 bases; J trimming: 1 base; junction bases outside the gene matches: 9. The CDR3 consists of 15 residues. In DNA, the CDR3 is TGTGCCAGCATCGGAGCAGGGGGAGAGAACACTGAAGCTTTCTTT. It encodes CASIGAGGENTEAFF.

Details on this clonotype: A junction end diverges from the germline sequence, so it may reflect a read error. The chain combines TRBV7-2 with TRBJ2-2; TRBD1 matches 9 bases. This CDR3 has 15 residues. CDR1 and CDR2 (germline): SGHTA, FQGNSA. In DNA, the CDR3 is TGTGCCAGCAGCTCAACAGGGGGCGCTTCCGGGGAGCTGTGTTTT. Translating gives CASSSTGGASGELCF.

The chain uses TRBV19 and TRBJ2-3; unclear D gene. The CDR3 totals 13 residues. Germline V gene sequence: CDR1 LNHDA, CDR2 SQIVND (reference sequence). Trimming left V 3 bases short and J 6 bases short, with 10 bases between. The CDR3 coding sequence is TGTGCCAGTAGTATCAAAGGTCCGGATACGCAGTATTTT. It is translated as CASSIKGPDTQYF.

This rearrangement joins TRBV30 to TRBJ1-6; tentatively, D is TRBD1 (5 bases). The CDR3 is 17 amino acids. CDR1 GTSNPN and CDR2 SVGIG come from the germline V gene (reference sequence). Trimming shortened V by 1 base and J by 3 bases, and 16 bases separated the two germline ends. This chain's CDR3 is CAWSGLPRGLYNSPLHF. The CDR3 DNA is TGTGCCTGGAGTGGCCTACCGAGGGGTCTCTATAATTCACCCCTCCACTTT.

DNA of the CDR3: TGTGCCAGCAGTTTAGCCCCTCTTGGTGAGCATTTT. It yields the protein CASSLAPLGEHF. The rearrangement links TRBV28 to TRBJ1-5; D is unclear. Germline V gene lookup returns CDR1 MDHEN and CDR2 SYDVKM. The CDR3 contains 12 residues. The V end was cut by 2 bases, the J end by 14 bases, with 13 bases between.

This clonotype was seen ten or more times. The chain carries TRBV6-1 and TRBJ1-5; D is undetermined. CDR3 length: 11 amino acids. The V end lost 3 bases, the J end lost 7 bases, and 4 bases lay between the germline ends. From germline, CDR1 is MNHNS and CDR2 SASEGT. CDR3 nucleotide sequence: TGTGCCAGCAGTGATGAACAGCCCCAGCATTTT. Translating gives CASSDEQPQHF.

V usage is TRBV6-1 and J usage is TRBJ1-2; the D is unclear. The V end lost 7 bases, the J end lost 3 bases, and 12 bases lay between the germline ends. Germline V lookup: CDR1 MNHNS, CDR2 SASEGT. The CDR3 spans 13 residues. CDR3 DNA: TGTGCCAGCATGGATTCGTTCTACTATGGCTACACCTTC. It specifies CASMDSFYYGYTF.

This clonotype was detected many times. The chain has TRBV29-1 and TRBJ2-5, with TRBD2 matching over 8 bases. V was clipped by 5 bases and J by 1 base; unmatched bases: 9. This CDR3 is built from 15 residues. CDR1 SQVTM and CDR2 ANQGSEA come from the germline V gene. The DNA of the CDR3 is TGCAGCGTTCGGGTAGGTGCGGGAGGCCAAGAGACCCAGTACTTC. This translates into CSVRVGAGGQETQYF.

DNA for the CDR3: TGTGCCAGCAGCCCCACGGGGATAAACACCATATATTTT. Amino acids: CASSPTGINTIYF. V is TRBV7-9 and J is TRBJ1-3; D gene unclear. V gave up 5 bases and J gave up 6 bases, with 11 bases separating them. The CDR3 is 13 residues long. Looked up from germline, CDR1 is SEHNR and CDR2 is FQNEAQ (reference sequence).

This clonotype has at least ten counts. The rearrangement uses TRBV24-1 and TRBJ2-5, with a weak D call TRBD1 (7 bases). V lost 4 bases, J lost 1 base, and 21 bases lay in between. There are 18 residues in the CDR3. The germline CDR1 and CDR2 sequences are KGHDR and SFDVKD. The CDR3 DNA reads TGTGCCACCAGTGACGCTAGGACAGGAGGGTTAGTCCAAGAGACCCAGTACTTC. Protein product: CATSDARTGGLVQETQYF.

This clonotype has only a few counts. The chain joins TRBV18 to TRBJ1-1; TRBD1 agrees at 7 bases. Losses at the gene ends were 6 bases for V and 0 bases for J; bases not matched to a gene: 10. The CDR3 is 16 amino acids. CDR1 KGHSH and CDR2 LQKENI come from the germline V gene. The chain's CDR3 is CASSDAPGTVNTEAFF. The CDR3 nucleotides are TGTGCCAGCTCCGATGCTCCCGGGACAGTGAACACTGAAGCTTTCTTT.

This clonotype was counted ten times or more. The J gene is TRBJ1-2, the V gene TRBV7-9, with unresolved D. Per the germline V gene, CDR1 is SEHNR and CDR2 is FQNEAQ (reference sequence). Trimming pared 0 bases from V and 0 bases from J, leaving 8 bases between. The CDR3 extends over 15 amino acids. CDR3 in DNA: TGTGCCAGCAGCTTAGCGCAGGCTACTAACTATGGCTACACCTTC. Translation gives CASSLAQATNYGYTF.

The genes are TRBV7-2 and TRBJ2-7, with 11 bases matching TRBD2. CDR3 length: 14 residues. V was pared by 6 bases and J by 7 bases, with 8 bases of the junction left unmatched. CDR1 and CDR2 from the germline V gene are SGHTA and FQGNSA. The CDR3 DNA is TGTGCCAGCAGTACTAGCGGGGGATATCGGGAGCAGTACTTC. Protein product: CASSTSGGYREQYF.

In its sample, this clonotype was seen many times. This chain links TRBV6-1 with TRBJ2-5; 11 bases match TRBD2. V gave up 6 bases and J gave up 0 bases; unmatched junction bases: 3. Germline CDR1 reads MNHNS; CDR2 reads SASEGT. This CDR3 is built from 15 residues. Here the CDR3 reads CASRRLAGNQETQYF. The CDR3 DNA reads TGTGCCAGCAGGAGACTAGCGGGAAACCAAGAGACCCAGTACTTC.

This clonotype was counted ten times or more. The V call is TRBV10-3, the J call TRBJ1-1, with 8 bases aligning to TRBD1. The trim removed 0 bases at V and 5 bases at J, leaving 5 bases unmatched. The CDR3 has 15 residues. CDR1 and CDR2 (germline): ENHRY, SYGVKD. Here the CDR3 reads CAISESGQGGTEAFF. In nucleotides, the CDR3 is TGTGCCATCAGTGAGTCTGGACAGGGTGGAACTGAAGCTTTCTTT.

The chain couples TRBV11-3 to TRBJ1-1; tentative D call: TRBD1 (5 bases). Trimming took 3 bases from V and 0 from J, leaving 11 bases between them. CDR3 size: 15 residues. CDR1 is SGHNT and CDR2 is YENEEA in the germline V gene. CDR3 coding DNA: TGTGCCAGCAGCTTCGTGGGACGGATGAACACTGAAGCTTTCTTT. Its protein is CASSFVGRMNTEAFF.

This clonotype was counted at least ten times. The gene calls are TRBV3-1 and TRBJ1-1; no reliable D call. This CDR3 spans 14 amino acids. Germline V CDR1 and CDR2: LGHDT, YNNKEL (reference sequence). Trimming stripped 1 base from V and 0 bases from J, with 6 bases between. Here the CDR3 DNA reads TGTGCCAGCAGCCAAGTTATGGTGAACACTGAAGCTTTCTTT. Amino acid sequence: CASSQVMVNTEAFF. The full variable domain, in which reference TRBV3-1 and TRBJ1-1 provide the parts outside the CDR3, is DTAVSQTPKYLVTQMGNDKSIKCEQNLGHDTMYWYKQDSKKFLKIMFSYNNKELIINETVPNRFSPKSPDKAHLNLHINSLELGDSAVYFCASSQVMVNTEAFFGQGTRLTVV.